The sequence of this TCR beta chain was determined in a study of blood T cell repertoires in COVID-19. Authors' analysis steps: Estimation of nucleated cell counts relied on the amplification of reference gene primers. Method: immunoSEQ multiplex PCR; TCRdb's copy keeps in-frame clones and lacks some. That table is the source of V, J and clone size, and D and trimming were worked out from the DNA. The table records more than 75,000 clones, more than 65% of them present only once. Germline CDR1 and CDR2: SGHNT and YENEEA. V dropped 2 bases and J dropped 1 base, with 13 bases sitting between them. The CDR3 is made up of 16 amino acids.

Sequencing was done on a sample of peripheral blood. The receptor comes from a man in his 60s with acute or convalescent COVID-19. The gene calls are TRBV11-3 and TRBJ2-3, with D perhaps matching TRBD1 (5 bases). DNA of the CDR3: TGTGCCAGCAGCTTACAGGGAATAGCTGGCACAGATACGCAGTATTTT. Its translation is CASSLQGIAGTDTQYF.